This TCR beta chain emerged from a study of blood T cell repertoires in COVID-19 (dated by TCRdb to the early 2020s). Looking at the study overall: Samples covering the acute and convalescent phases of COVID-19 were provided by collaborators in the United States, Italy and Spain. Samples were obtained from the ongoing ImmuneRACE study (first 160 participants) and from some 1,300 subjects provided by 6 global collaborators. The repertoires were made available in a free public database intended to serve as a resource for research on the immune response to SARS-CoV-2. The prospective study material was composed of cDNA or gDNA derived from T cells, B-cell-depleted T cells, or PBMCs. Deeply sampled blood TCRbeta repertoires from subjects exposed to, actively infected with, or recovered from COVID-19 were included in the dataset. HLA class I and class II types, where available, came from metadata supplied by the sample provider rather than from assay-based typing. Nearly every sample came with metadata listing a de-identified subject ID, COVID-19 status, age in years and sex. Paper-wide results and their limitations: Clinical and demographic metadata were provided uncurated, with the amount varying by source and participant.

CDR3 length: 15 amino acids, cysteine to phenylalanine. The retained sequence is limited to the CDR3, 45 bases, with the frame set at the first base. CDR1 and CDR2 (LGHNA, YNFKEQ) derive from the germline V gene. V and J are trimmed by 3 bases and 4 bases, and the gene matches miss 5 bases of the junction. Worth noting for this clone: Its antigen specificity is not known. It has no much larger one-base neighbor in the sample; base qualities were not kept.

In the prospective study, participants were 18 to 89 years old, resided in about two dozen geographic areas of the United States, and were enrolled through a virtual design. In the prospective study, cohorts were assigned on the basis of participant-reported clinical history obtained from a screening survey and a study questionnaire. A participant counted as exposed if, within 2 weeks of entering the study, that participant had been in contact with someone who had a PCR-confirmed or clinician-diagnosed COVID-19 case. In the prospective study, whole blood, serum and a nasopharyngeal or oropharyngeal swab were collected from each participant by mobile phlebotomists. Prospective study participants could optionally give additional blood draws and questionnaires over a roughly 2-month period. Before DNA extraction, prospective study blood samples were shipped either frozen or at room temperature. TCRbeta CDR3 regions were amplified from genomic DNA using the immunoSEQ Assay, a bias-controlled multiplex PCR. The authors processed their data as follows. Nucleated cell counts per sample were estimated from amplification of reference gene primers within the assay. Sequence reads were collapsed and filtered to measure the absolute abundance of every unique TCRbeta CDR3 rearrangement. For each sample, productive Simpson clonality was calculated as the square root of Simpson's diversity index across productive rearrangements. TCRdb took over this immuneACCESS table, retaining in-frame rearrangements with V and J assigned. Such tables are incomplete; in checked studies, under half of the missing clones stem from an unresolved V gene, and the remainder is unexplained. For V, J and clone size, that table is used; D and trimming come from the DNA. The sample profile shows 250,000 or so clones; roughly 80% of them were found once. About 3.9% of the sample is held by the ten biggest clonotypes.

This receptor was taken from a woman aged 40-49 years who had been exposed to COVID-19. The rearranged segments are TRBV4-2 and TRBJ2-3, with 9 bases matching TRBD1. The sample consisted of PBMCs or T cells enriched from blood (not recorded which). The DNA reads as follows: TGTGCCAGCAGCCAGCCGGGACAGGGACCAGATACGCAGTATTTT. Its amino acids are CASSQPGQGPDTQYF.